These 10 T cell receptor beta chains originate from one sample sequenced in a study of shared clonotypes between healthy human individuals. Assay used: immunoSEQ multiplex PCR; TCRdb lists only in-frame clones, some missing. This table has approximately 2,000,000 clones, approximately 90% appearing once. Sequencing was done on a sample of naive CD4+ T cells from PBMCs. Documented subset: CD45RA+ positively selected. Source of these receptors: a man between 18 and 29 years old in good health. Some clones in this sample may be carry-over from other donors' samples.

Of note for this clone: Other nucleotide sequences from this sample produce the same CDR3. The chain is built from TRBV19 and TRBJ1-5; the D is unclear. Trimming removed 3 bases at V and 2 bases at J, with 5 bases between. The CDR3 is made up of 13 amino acids. Germline CDR1 LNHDA, CDR2 SQIVND (reference sequence). DNA for the CDR3: TGTGCCAGTAGTATTCGGGGCAATCAGCCCCAGCATTTT. Protein product: CASSIRGNQPQHF. Full variable domain (remainder filled in from reference TRBV19 and TRBJ1-5): DGGITQSPKYLFRKEGQNVTLSCEQNLNHDAMYWYRQDPGQGLRLIYYSQIVNDFQKGDIAEGYSVSREKKESFPLTVTSAQKNPTAFYLCASSIRGNQPQHFGDGTRLSIL.

The rearrangement joins TRBV2 to TRBJ2-2, with D hard to call. Trimming left V 3 bases short and J 7 bases short, with 9 bases between. This CDR3 comprises 13 residues. The V gene's germline CDR1 is SNHLY and CDR2 FYNNEI. CDR3 sequence reads: CASSDERRGELFF. CDR3 DNA sequence: TGTGCCAGCAGTGACGAACGGCGCGGGGAGCTGTTTTTT.

Comments on this clone: Other DNA variants within this sample encode the same CDR3. The chain recombines TRBV28 with TRBJ1-1; no reliable D call. Germline V gives CDR1 MDHEN, CDR2 SYDVKM. Deletions cut 2 bases from V and 3 bases from J, with 4 bases between. The CDR3 contains 12 residues. CDR3 loop: CASSLTYTEAFF. The CDR3 DNA is TGTGCCAGCAGTTTAACCTACACTGAAGCTTTCTTT.

The CDR3 loop reads CASSPGTGARTEAFF. For the CDR3, the DNA is TGCGCCAGCAGCCCCGGGACAGGGGCAAGGACTGAAGCTTTCTTT. This sequence joins TRBV5-1 and TRBJ1-1; 10 nucleotides match TRBD1. After removal of 4 bases from V and 5 bases from J, the junction contained 8 bases not matched to a gene. CDR1 is SGHRS, CDR2 YFSETQ, per germline. The CDR3 extends over 15 amino acids.

This chain uses TRBV7-3 with TRBJ2-3; perhaps TRBD1 as D (6 bases). From germline, CDR1 is SGHTA and CDR2 FQGTGA. The V end lost 2 bases, the J end lost 4 bases, and 10 bases lay between the germline ends. CDR3 length equals 14 residues. In DNA, the CDR3 is TGTGCCAGCAGCTTACTTCAGGGGCCAGATACGCAGTATTTT. Its translation is CASSLLQGPDTQYF.

The chain uses TRBV5-4 and TRBJ1-2; 8 bases are shared with TRBD1. V was clipped by 2 bases and J by 0 bases; unmatched bases: 6. CDR3 length equals 16 residues. Germline V lookup: CDR1 SGHNT, CDR2 YYREEE (reference sequence). The CDR3 region has the DNA TGTGCCAGCAGCTTTGGACAGGGCGGATCTAACTATGGCTACACCTTC. Protein product: CASSFGQGGSNYGYTF.

The gene calls are TRBV6-1 and TRBJ1-1; D is unresolved. This CDR3 is built from 13 residues. The germline V gene has CDR1 MNHNS and CDR2 SASEGT. The V and J ends lost 8 bases and 7 bases respectively, with 17 bases between them. DNA of the CDR3: TGTGCCAGCCCCAATAGGCGGGAAGGTGAAGCTTTCTTT. This encodes CASPNRREGEAFF.

The V gene is TRBV9, the J gene TRBJ1-4; D gene unclear. The germline CDR1 and CDR2 sequences are SGDLS and YYNGEE. Trimming pared 7 bases from V and 5 bases from J, leaving 6 bases between. The CDR3 is 11 residues long. The CDR3: CASGGNEKLFF. DNA for the CDR3: TGTGCCAGCGGCGGCAATGAAAAACTGTTTTTT.

Worth noting for this clone: The same CDR3 arises from other DNA sequences in this sample as well. The rearrangement uses TRBV5-4 and TRBJ1-2; 8 positions agree with TRBD1. CDR3 size: 14 residues. Trimming removed 4 bases from V and 1 base from J; junction bases left unmatched: 3. CDR1 and CDR2 from the germline V gene are SGHNT and YYREEE (reference sequence). CDR3 sequence reads: CASSPGQGNYGYTF. The CDR3 DNA sequence: TGTGCCAGCAGCCCCGGACAGGGTAACTATGGCTACACCTTC.

Only a few counts were recorded for this clone. This sample includes further DNA sequences coding for the same CDR3. The rearrangement uses TRBV18 and TRBJ1-4, with 8 bases aligning to TRBD1. The CDR3 consists of 14 residues. The germline CDR1 and CDR2 sequences are KGHSH and LQKENI. V trimming: 3 bases; J trimming: 5 bases; junction bases outside the gene matches: 2. CDR3 sequence: CASSPTGGNEKLFF. As DNA, the CDR3 is TGTGCCAGCTCACCTACAGGGGGGAATGAAAAACTGTTTTTT.